The following is a TCR beta chain sequence with its context. The antigen is undetermined. Repertoires were generated with immunoSEQ multiplex PCR, while TCRdb's copy carries only in-frame clones and drops some. The sample includes 67,000 or so clones, 70% to 90% of them seen just once. Germline CDR1 reads SGHVS; CDR2 reads FNYEAQ. J gave up 2 bases and V 4 bases, and 7 bases lay outside the gene matches. The CDR3 sequence is 16 residues long. The record originates from a study of OX40 agonist ivuxolimab in advanced cancers. Findings of the study overall: CD4+ T cells averaged fewer expanded clones than CD8+ T cells.

Specimen: CD4+ or CD8+ T cells sorted from blood, collected in a trial of the OX40 agonist ivuxolimab. The rearrangement links TRBV7-6 to TRBJ2-3; 9 nucleotides line up with TRBD2. The TCR sequence derives from an adult with an advanced solid tumor such as melanoma, head and neck, liver or kidney cancer. In nucleotides, the CDR3 is TGTGCCAGCAGCTCCCAACTAGCGGGCACCACAGATACGCAGTATTTT. Amino acid sequence: CASSSQLAGTTDTQYF.